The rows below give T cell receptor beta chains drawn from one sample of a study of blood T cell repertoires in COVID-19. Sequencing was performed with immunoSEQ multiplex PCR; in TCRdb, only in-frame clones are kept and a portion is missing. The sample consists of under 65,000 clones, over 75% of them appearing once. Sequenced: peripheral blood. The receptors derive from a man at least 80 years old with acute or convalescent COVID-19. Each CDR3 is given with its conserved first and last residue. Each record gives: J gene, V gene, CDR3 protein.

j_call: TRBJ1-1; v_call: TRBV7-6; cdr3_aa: CASSLGEWTEAFF
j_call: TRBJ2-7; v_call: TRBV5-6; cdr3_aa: CASSPRLARFSYEQYF
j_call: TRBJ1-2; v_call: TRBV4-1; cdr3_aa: CASSFTAANGYTF
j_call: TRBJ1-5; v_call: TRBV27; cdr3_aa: CASSSRTGRSDQPQHF
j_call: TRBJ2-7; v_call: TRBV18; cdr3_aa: CASSPLPSPGGPGNEQYF
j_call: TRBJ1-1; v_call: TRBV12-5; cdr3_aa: CASALGLQNTEAFF
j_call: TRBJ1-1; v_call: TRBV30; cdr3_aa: CAGTGVRDTEAFF
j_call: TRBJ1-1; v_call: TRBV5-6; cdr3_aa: CASSLPGTGNTEAFF
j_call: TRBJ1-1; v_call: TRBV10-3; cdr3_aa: CAITAGRGTEAFF
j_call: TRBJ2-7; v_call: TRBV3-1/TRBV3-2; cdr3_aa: CASSQSGREQYF
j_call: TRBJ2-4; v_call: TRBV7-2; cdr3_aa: CASSLGAGWNIQYF
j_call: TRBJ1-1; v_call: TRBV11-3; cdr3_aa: CASSFRWNTEAFF
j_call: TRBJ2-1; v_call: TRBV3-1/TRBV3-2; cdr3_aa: CASSQRTSGNNEQFF